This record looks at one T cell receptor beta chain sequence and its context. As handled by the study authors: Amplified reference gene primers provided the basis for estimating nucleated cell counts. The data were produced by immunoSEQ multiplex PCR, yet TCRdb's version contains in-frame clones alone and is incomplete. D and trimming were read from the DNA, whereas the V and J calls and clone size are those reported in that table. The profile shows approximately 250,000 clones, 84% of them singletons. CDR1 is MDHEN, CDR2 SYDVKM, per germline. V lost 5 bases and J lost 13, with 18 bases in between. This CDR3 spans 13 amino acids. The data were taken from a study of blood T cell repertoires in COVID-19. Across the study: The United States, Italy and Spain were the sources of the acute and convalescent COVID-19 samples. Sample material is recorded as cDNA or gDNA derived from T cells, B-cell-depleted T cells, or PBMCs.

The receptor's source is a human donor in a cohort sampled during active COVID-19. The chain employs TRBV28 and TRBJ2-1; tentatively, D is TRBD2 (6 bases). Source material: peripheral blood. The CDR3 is CASSGGEHQYQFF. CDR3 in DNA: TGTGCCAGCAGTGGAGGGGAACACCAGTATCAGTTCTTC.